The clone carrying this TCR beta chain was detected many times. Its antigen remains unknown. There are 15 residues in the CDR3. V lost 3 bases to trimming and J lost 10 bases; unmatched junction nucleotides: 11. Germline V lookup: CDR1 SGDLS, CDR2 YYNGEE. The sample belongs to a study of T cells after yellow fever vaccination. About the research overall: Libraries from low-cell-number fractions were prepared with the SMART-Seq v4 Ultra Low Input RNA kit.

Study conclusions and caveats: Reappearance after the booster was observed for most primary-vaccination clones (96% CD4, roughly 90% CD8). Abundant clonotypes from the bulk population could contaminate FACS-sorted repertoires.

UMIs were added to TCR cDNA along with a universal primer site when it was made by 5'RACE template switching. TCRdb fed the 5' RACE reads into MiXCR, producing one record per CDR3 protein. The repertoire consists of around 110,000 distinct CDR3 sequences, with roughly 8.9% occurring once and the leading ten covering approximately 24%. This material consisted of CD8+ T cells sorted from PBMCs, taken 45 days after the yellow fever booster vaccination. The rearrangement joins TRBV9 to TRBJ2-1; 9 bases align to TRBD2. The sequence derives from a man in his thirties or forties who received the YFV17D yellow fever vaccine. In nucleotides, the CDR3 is TGTGCCAGCAGCGACAGTTCGGCGGGAGGGCGAGAGCAGTTCTTC. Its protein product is CASSDSSAGGREQFF.